One and the same sample provided the 29 T cell receptor beta chains below, sequenced in a study of blood T cell repertoires in COVID-19. The protocol was immunoSEQ multiplex PCR, while the TCRdb copy is restricted to in-frame clones and leaves out a portion. The sample records hundreds of thousands of clones, around 85% being singletons. Sequencing used PBMCs or T cells enriched from blood (not recorded which). Receptor source: a middle-aged woman who had recovered from COVID-19.

V gene TRBV6-2 or TRBV6-3 combines with J gene TRBJ2-2, with 7 positions matching TRBD1. Germline V gene lookup returns CDR1 MNHEY and CDR2 SVGEGT. V gave up 5 bases and J gave up 2 bases; unmatched junction bases: 2. This CDR3 spans 14 amino acids. CDR3 residues: CASSRQGNTGELFF. CDR3 bases: TGTGCCAGCAGTCGACAGGGTAACACCGGGGAGCTGTTTTTT.

The V gene is TRBV29-1, the J gene TRBJ1-4; D gene unclear. CDR3 length equals 14 residues. Germline CDR1 is SQVTM and CDR2 is ANQGSEA. The V end lost 7 bases, the J end lost 0 bases, and 12 bases lay between the germline ends. The CDR3 coding sequence is TGCAGCGGTCGGACGGGAACAACTAATGAAAAACTGTTTTTT. This translates into CSGRTGTTNEKLFF.

The J gene is TRBJ2-7, the V gene TRBV30; D gene ambiguous. There are 12 residues in the CDR3. The germline gives CDR1 GTSNPN, CDR2 SVGIG (reference sequence). Trimming took off 0 bases at V and 4 bases at J, with 7 bases between the two ends. CDR3 sequence (DNA): TGTGCCTGGAGTGTACAGTGGTACGAGCAGTACTTC. This gives the protein CAWSVQWYEQYF.

The chain has TRBV18 and TRBJ2-7, with D possibly TRBD2 on 6 matching bases. The V gene's germline CDR1 is KGHSH and CDR2 LQKENI. The V end lost 3 bases, the J end lost 6 bases, and 15 bases lay between the germline ends. The CDR3 consists of 14 residues. The CDR3 DNA sequence: TGTGCCAGCTCACCGGGGACTTCAAGGCCCGAGCAGTACTTC. It is translated as CASSPGTSRPEQYF.

V usage is TRBV7-2 and J usage is TRBJ1-2; 9 nucleotides match TRBD1. Germline CDR1 is SGHTA and CDR2 is FQGNSA. Trimming took 8 bases from V and 8 from J; bases not matched to a gene: 12. The CDR3 length is 14 residues. The DNA for the CDR3 is TGTGCCAGCCTTCCGGGACAGGGTCATTCCGGCTACACCTTC. Translated: CASLPGQGHSGYTF.

CDR3: CASSLRRSNQPQHF. The CDR3 DNA reads TGTGCCAGCAGCTTGCGCAGAAGCAATCAGCCCCAGCATTTT. This rearrangement joins TRBV5-8 to TRBJ1-5; D uncertain. The CDR3 consists of 14 residues. Per germline, CDR1 SGHTS and CDR2 YDEGEE. The V gene lost 1 base and the J gene lost 1 base, with 6 bases spanning the gap. The full variable domain, with the rest looked up from reference TRBV5-8 and TRBJ1-5, is EAGVTQSPTHLIKTRGQQATLRCSPISGHTSVYWYQQALGLGLQFLLWYDEGEERNRGNFPPRFSGRQFPNYSSELNVNALELEDSALYLCASSLRRSNQPQHFGDGTRLSIL.

This chain connects TRBV15 to TRBJ2-7, with a tentative D call TRBD2 (7 bases). The CDR3 is 17 residues long. The germline CDR1 and CDR2 sequences are LNHNV and YYDKDF (reference sequence). V lost 0 bases to trimming and J lost 7 bases, with 22 bases between them. The CDR3 DNA sequence: TGTGCCACCAGCAGAGATGGTCGGGGGGCCGCGAAGGTGGAGCAGTACTTC. Its protein product is CATSRDGRGAAKVEQYF.

In its sample, this clone was seen a few times. This rearrangement joins TRBV7-9 to TRBJ2-1; maybe TRBD2 (7 bases). Germline loops: CDR1 SEHNR, CDR2 FQNEAQ (reference sequence). V dropped 5 bases and J dropped 0 bases, with 14 bases sitting between them. The CDR3 covers 16 residues. The CDR3 DNA reads TGTGCCAGCAGCGACCTAGCGGACAGCTCCTACAATGAGCAGTTCTTC. Amino acids: CASSDLADSSYNEQFF.

The V call is TRBV2, the J call TRBJ2-4; 9 bases line up with TRBD1. Germline loops: CDR1 SNHLY, CDR2 FYNNEI. J lost 7 bases, V lost 4 bases, and 2 bases had no gene match. The CDR3 covers 13 residues. CDR3 DNA: TGTGCCAGCAGTGGGGACAGGGAGAACATTCAGTACTTC. Translating gives CASSGDRENIQYF.

This clone was counted only a few times. CDR3 coding DNA: TGCGCCAGCCGGACAGGGCCTGGAAACACCATATATTTT. Residues: CASRTGPGNTIYF. The chain links TRBV10-1 to TRBJ1-3; 8 nucleotides align to TRBD1. Germline lookup yields CDR1 WNHNN and CDR2 SYGVQD (reference sequence). There are 13 residues in the CDR3. V shed 8 bases, J shed 2 bases, and the junction held 2 bases outside the gene matches.

The chain combines TRBV7-3 with TRBJ2-3; TRBD2 matches 8 bases. The CDR3 is 14 residues long. V shed 4 bases, J shed 4 bases, and the junction held 4 bases outside the gene matches. Germline V CDR1 and CDR2: SGHTA, FQGTGA. CDR3 sequence: CASSSGGRSDTQYF. In nucleotides, the CDR3 is TGTGCCAGCAGCTCGGGCGGGAGGTCAGATACGCAGTATTTT.

This clone was detected only once. The chain employs TRBV20-1 and TRBJ1-1; the D gene is possibly TRBD1 (6 bases). Germline CDR1 is DFQATT and CDR2 is SNEGSKA (reference sequence). The CDR3 sequence is 11 residues long. The chain's CDR3 is CSPNRDTEAFF. In DNA, the CDR3 is TGCAGCCCGAACAGGGATACTGAAGCTTTCTTT.

The V gene is TRBV5-1, the J gene TRBJ2-3; 10 nucleotides agree with TRBD2. Looked up from germline, CDR1 is SGHRS and CDR2 is YFSETQ. This CDR3 region has 16 residues. The ends lost 6 bases at V and 6 bases at J; junction bases unmatched: 13. DNA for the CDR3: TGCGCCAGCACCGGGGTAGCGGGAGGTACGGTGGATACGCAGTATTTT. Translation: CASTGVAGGTVDTQYF.

The rearrangement joins TRBV30 to TRBJ1-1, with 9 bases lining up with TRBD1. This CDR3 spans 12 amino acids. The ends lost 8 bases at V and 6 bases at J; junction bases unmatched: 7. Looked up from germline, CDR1 is GTSNPN and CDR2 is SVGIG (reference sequence). The CDR3 nucleotides read TGTGCCGCACACAGGGGGCTCTCTGAAGCTTTCTTT. Translating gives CAAHRGLSEAFF.

The chain recombines TRBV28 with TRBJ2-2, with unresolved D. The CDR3 contains 14 residues. Trimming took 7 bases from V and 0 from J, leaving 9 bases between them. Germline values: CDR1 MDHEN, CDR2 SYDVKM. CDR3 sequence reads: CASIASANTGELFF. The CDR3 region has the DNA TGTGCCAGCATAGCCAGTGCGAACACCGGGGAGCTGTTTTTT.

This chain connects TRBV7-9 to TRBJ2-7; TRBD1 matches at 9 bases. V shed 5 bases, J shed 6 bases, and the junction held 11 bases outside the gene matches. There are 15 residues in the CDR3. Germline V gives CDR1 SEHNR, CDR2 FQNEAQ (reference sequence). CDR3: CASSAPGQGSFEQYF. For the CDR3, the DNA is TGTGCCAGCAGCGCTCCGGGACAGGGCAGTTTCGAGCAGTACTTC.

V usage is TRBV6-5 and J usage is TRBJ2-7; D gene uncertain. With 6 bases removed from V and 3 bases from J, the gap between germline ends came to 6 bases. In germline, CDR1 is MNHEY, CDR2 SVGAGI. The CDR3 consists of 11 residues. The chain's CDR3 is CASRGRYEQYF. The DNA of the CDR3 is TGTGCCAGCAGGGGCCGCTACGAGCAGTACTTC.

The J gene is TRBJ2-7, the V gene TRBV7-2, with TRBD1 matching 7 bases. The germline V gene encodes CDR1 SGHTA and CDR2 FQGNSA. V dropped 6 bases and J dropped 7; count of bases not matched to a gene: 9. This CDR3 region has 13 residues. Written as DNA, the CDR3 is TGTGCCAGCAGACAGAGACAGGGTGGAGAGCAGTACTTC. This encodes CASRQRQGGEQYF.

The V and J genes are TRBV5-4 and TRBJ2-1; 10 positions agree with TRBD2. Trimming at V came to 0 bases and at J to 15 bases, leaving 9 bases not matched to a gene. The CDR3 consists of 14 residues. Germline V gene lookup returns CDR1 SGHNT and CDR2 YYREEE (reference sequence). The DNA for the CDR3 is TGTGCCAGCAGCTTGGAGAGTAGCGGGAGGTCTGGGTTCTTC. It specifies CASSLESSGRSGFF.

The rearrangement links TRBV19 to TRBJ1-2; no reliable D call. The CDR3 contains 11 residues. In germline, CDR1 is LNHDA, CDR2 SQIVND (reference sequence). Trimming stripped 9 bases from V and 2 bases from J, with 7 bases between. The chain's CDR3 is CASGVNYGYTF. CDR3 DNA: TGTGCCAGCGGGGTCAACTATGGCTACACCTTC.

J is TRBJ2-2 and V is TRBV7-3, with D possibly being TRBD2 (6 bases). The germline V and J ends were trimmed by 5 bases and 0 bases, with 7 bases remaining between them. Germline V gene lookup returns CDR1 SGHTA and CDR2 FQGTGA. This CDR3 has 14 amino acids. CDR3 loop: CASSGGTNTGELFF. In DNA form, the CDR3 reads TGTGCCAGCAGCGGGGGGACGAACACCGGGGAGCTGTTTTTT.

The chain combines TRBV19 with TRBJ2-1, with TRBD2 matching 10 bases. Germline V gene sequence: CDR1 LNHDA, CDR2 SQIVND (reference sequence). V lost 7 bases and J lost 5; bases outside the gene matches: 8. The CDR3 contains 15 residues. CDR3 amino acids: CASTQGTSGNNEQFF. The DNA of the CDR3 is TGTGCCAGTACCCAAGGTACTAGCGGGAACAATGAGCAGTTCTTC.

The chain links TRBV28 to TRBJ1-5, with 7 bases fitting TRBD1. The CDR3 spans 21 residues. Germline CDR1 and CDR2: MDHEN and SYDVKM. With 2 bases clipped from V and 1 base from J, the junction kept 20 bases outside the gene matches. CDR3 sequence (DNA): TGTGCCAGCAGTTTAAGCACTCCCGATGGGGGAAGGGGGCGGAGCAATCAGCCCCAGCATTTT. Its protein is CASSLSTPDGGRGRSNQPQHF.

The J gene is TRBJ1-2, the V gene TRBV18; tentatively, D is TRBD1 (6 bases). The CDR3 consists of 14 residues. The germline V and J ends were trimmed by 3 bases and 3 bases, with 11 bases remaining between them. Germline V lookup: CDR1 KGHSH, CDR2 LQKENI. CDR3 residues: CASSPGQSDYGYTF. The CDR3 region has the DNA TGTGCCAGCTCACCCGGACAGAGCGACTATGGCTACACCTTC.

The chain recombines TRBV2 with TRBJ1-5; D ambiguous. With 5 bases removed from V and 0 bases from J, the gap between germline ends came to 11 bases. The CDR3 is 15 residues long. Germline V lookup: CDR1 SNHLY, CDR2 FYNNEI. CDR3 region: CASSRDTHSNQPQHF. CDR3 coding DNA: TGTGCCAGCAGTCGCGACACTCATAGCAATCAGCCCCAGCATTTT.

The rearrangement joins TRBV28 to TRBJ1-5; D unclear. This CDR3 contains 14 residues. Germline CDR1 MDHEN, CDR2 SYDVKM. V lost 2 bases and J lost 7, with 12 bases in between. The CDR3 region has the DNA TGTGCCAGCAGTTTAGAGAGGGAGAGGCAGCCCCAGCATTTT. Amino acids: CASSLERERQPQHF.

The gene calls are TRBV25-1 and TRBJ1-5; weak D call: TRBD1 (6 bases). Germline V gene data show CDR1 as MGHDK and CDR2 as SYGVNS. V gave up 2 bases and J gave up 9 bases, with 14 bases separating them. The CDR3 length is 14 residues. The CDR3 sequence: CASSETGRSWPQHF. In DNA, the CDR3 is TGTGCCAGCAGTGAAACAGGGCGGTCCTGGCCCCAGCATTTT. Variable domain in full (rest from reference TRBV25-1 and TRBJ1-5): EADIYQTPRYLVIGTGKKITLECSQTMGHDKMYWYQQDPGMELHLIHYSYGVNSTEKGDLSSESTVSRIRTEHFPLTLESARPSHTSQYLCASSETGRSWPQHFGDGTRLSIL.

This clone was recorded only once. This sequence joins TRBV2 and TRBJ1-1; TRBD1 might be the D (5 bases). Trimming took 5 bases from V and 0 from J, leaving 13 bases between them. There are 15 residues in the CDR3. Germline CDR1 is SNHLY and CDR2 is FYNNEI. The CDR3 DNA reads TGTGCCAGCAGTCTTCAGGGTTTAATGAACACTGAAGCTTTCTTT. Its translation is CASSLQGLMNTEAFF. The full variable domain, its missing parts supplied by reference TRBV2 and TRBJ1-1, is EPEVTQTPSHQVTQMGQEVILRCVPISNHLYFYWYRQILGQKVEFLVSFYNNEISEKSEIFDDQFSVERPDGSNFTLKIRSTKLEDSAMYFCASSLQGLMNTEAFFGQGTRLTVV.

The V gene is TRBV7-2, the J gene TRBJ1-6; D not resolved. Germline values: CDR1 SGHTA, CDR2 FQGNSA. The CDR3 is 15 amino acids. V was shortened by 0 bases and J by 7 bases, with 10 bases between the two germline ends. The CDR3 reads CASSLAAGENSPLHF. The CDR3 DNA follows: TGTGCCAGCAGCTTAGCGGCTGGGGAGAATTCACCCCTCCACTTT.